The 11 T cell receptor beta chains given below trace back to one sample, sequenced in a study of blood T cell repertoires in COVID-19. Data came from immunoSEQ multiplex PCR; TCRdb stores just in-frame clones and leaves some out. The profile shows roughly 200,000 clones, approximately 81% of them singletons. Material for sequencing was peripheral blood. All receptors come from a person aged 65 to 79 with COVID-19, enrolled during active disease.

The chain couples TRBV11-2 to TRBJ1-1; no firm D call. Trimming cost V 0 bases and J 7 bases, with 9 bases left between them. Per germline, CDR1 SGHAT and CDR2 FQNNGV. The CDR3 has 13 residues. The CDR3 sequence is CASSLDSAVEAFF. The DNA for the CDR3 is TGTGCCAGCAGCTTAGATTCTGCGGTTGAAGCTTTCTTT.

V usage is TRBV6-2 or TRBV6-3 and J usage is TRBJ2-5; 10 bases are shared with TRBD2. CDR1 MNHEY and CDR2 SVGEGT come from the germline V gene. Unmatched junction bases numbered 18, after V lost 0 bases and J lost 5 bases. This CDR3 is built from 20 residues. CDR3 region: CASSYSRGTFSAGGPETQYF. The DNA for the CDR3 is TGTGCCAGCAGTTACTCCCGGGGGACTTTTTCAGCGGGAGGGCCGGAGACCCAGTACTTC.

The chain carries TRBV6-6 and TRBJ1-5; 8 nucleotides match TRBD1. This CDR3 contains 14 residues. Germline CDR1 is MNHNY and CDR2 is SVGAGI (reference sequence). The ends lost 4 bases at V and 5 bases at J; junction bases unmatched: 4. CDR3 sequence reads: CASSLDRAYQPQHF. The DNA of the CDR3 is TGTGCCAGCAGTTTGGACAGGGCGTATCAGCCCCAGCATTTT.

This sequence joins TRBV3-1 (or the pseudogene TRBV3-2) and TRBJ2-1, with 10 bases lining up with TRBD2. The CDR3 sequence is 16 residues long. CDR1 LGHDT and CDR2 YNNKEL come from the germline V gene (reference sequence). Losses at the gene ends were 4 bases for V and 4 bases for J; bases not matched to a gene: 7. CDR3 DNA sequence: TGTGCCAGCAGCCCGAGGAGACTAGCGGGTTACAATGAGCAGTTCTTC. Amino acid sequence: CASSPRRLAGYNEQFF.

The V and J genes are TRBV11-2 and TRBJ2-5; D is perhaps TRBD1 (6 bases). This CDR3 comprises 13 residues. Per the germline V gene, CDR1 is SGHAT and CDR2 is FQNNGV. V was pared by 5 bases and J by 10 bases, with 17 bases between. CDR3 DNA sequence: TGTGCCAGCAGCCCGGGGACACCACCAAGCCAGTACTTC. Protein: CASSPGTPPSQYF.

CDR3 DNA: TGTGCCAGCAACCCAGGGGGGACTAATGAAAAACTGTTTTTT. This gives the protein CASNPGGTNEKLFF. The gene calls are TRBV5-8 and TRBJ1-4; 7 nucleotides agree with TRBD1. Unmatched junction bases numbered 4, after V lost 6 bases and J lost 2 bases. CDR1 is SGHTS and CDR2 is YDEGEE in the germline V gene. The CDR3 totals 14 residues.

The rearrangement links TRBV30 to TRBJ2-1; TRBD2 matches at 10 bases. The ends lost 5 bases at V and 9 bases at J; junction bases unmatched: 10. Germline V gene sequence: CDR1 GTSNPN, CDR2 SVGIG (reference sequence). The CDR3 spans 14 residues. CDR3 amino acids: CAWETGTSAAEQFF. The DNA of the CDR3 is TGTGCCTGGGAGACCGGGACTAGCGCGGCTGAGCAGTTCTTC.

This rearrangement joins TRBV25-1 to TRBJ1-2; D possibly corresponds to TRBD1 (6 bases). V gave up 5 bases and J gave up 4 bases, with 11 bases separating them. The CDR3 has 13 residues. CDR1 MGHDK and CDR2 SYGVNS come from the germline V gene. The CDR3 bases are TGTGCCAGCAGTCCTCAGGGGTCCTATGGCTACACCTTC. Translating it yields CASSPQGSYGYTF.

The genes are TRBV3-1 (or the pseudogene TRBV3-2) and TRBJ1-2; TRBD1 is a possible D gene (5 bases). Germline V lookup: CDR1 LGHDT, CDR2 YNNKEL (reference sequence). The germline V and J ends were trimmed by 1 base and 5 bases, with 14 bases remaining between them. The CDR3 length is 15 residues. DNA for the CDR3: TGTGCCAGCAGCCAAGTAGGCGGGGGTGGATATGGCTACACCTTC. Its protein product is CASSQVGGGGYGYTF.

The rearrangement links TRBV27 to TRBJ2-7; 7 nucleotides agree with TRBD1. Per the germline V gene, CDR1 is MNHEY and CDR2 is SMNVEV (reference sequence). This CDR3 is 13 amino acids long. V lost 3 bases and J lost 6; bases outside the gene matches: 5. The chain's CDR3 is CASSFWGQPEQYF. As DNA, the CDR3 is TGTGCCAGCAGTTTTTGGGGACAGCCCGAGCAGTACTTC.

The chain joins TRBV12-1 to TRBJ2-2; the table's D call, TRBD1, has no DNA check behind it. TRBV12-1 is given as a pseudogene. This CDR3 has 15 amino acids. The DNA of the CDR3 is TGTGCCAGCAGAGAATCAGGTTCTAACACCGGGGAGCTGTTTTTT. It translates to CASRESGSNTGELFF.